This T cell receptor (beta chain) was identified during a study of shared clonotypes between healthy human individuals. Trimming took off 7 bases at V and 4 bases at J, with 16 bases between the two ends. Germline V gene lookup returns CDR1 MNHEY and CDR2 SMNVEV (reference sequence). This CDR3 comprises 14 residues. Once extracted for a subset, genomic DNA was divided evenly among several immunoSEQ plates. Per the original data handling: ImmunoSEQ junction-only sequences lacked quality scores, so their filtering differed. The repertoire was sequenced with immunoSEQ multiplex PCR; TCRdb's copy has only in-frame clones and lacks some. D and trimming come from the DNA, and the V and J calls and clone size come from that table. In the table there are 600,000 to 700,000 clones, less than 80% of which are singletons.

The sequence came from a woman in her 30s in good health. The chain uses TRBV27 and TRBJ1-1; tentative D call: TRBD1 (6 bases). Material: memory CD4+ T cells sorted from blood. Specified subset: CD45RA-negative fraction. In DNA form, the CDR3 reads TGTGCCAGCAAACCCCGGGGGCGAGGCACTGAAGCTTTCTTT. Translated, it gives CASKPRGRGTEAFF.